This note documents a single T cell receptor (beta chain) sequence. This clone's antigen is unknown. No quality values exist for individual bases; no much larger clone is one base distant. Taken with the paper, the label for time point translates to: cycle 2 day 1 (C2D1) of nivolumab. Every trial patient had relapsed after autologous stem cell transplantation, and cohorts A, B and C differed in prior brentuximab vedotin exposure. The trial cohort included 50 to 60 patients with relapsed/refractory classical Hodgkin lymphoma, and each patient had a best overall response of complete response, partial response or progressive disease. Single-agent nivolumab was administered to trial patients in the multi-cohort phase II CheckMate 205 trial. An independent review committee assessed best overall response by applying the 2007 International Working Group response criteria. PBMCs from the trial were collected at three points: immediately before nivolumab initiation (C1D1), and during therapy at cycle 2 day 1 and cycle 4 day 1. Peripheral blood was collected in 8 mL Vacutainer Cell Preparation Tubes, from which PBMCs were isolated by centrifugation and then cryopreserved.

The Qiagen DNeasy kit was used to extract genomic DNA from unsorted PBMCs and from the negatively selected CD4+ and CD8+ fractions. TCR beta CDR3 regions were amplified by immunoSEQ multiplex PCR using primers annealing to V and J segments. A synthetic immune receptor repertoire was used to minimize amplification bias, and any residual bias was removed computationally once sequencing was done. The study's own analysis went as follows. Custom Python scripts were used to quantify repertoire diversity as the Shannon entropy index. The unsorted, CD4+ and CD8+ repertoires were each analyzed separately, with the exception of combined analyses, where CD4+ and CD8+ sequences were merged in silico. A clone was considered expanded if an increase in frequency of at least 2-fold after treatment relative to C1D1 was found, and a pseudocount of 0.5 was applied to clones undetected at baseline. Singleton clones were defined as clones with 0 or 1 copy at C1D1, and non-singleton clones were defined as clones with 2 or more copies. Clones expanded in unsorted samples were labelled as CD4+, CD8+ or unknown by matching protein sequences in sorted samples from the same patient. Wilcoxon tests were applied to paired samples to test diversity changes from C1D1 to C4D1. The table comes from immuneACCESS by way of TCRdb, which keeps in-frame sequences with V and J called. Part of the clones is missing from these tables; in studies checked, under half for an unresolved V gene and the rest for unknown reasons. V, J and clone size were drawn from that table, and D and trimming were deduced from the DNA. Within this sample are about 34,000 clones, with less than 85% of them counted one time only. The top ten clonotypes cover about 16% of the sample.

This sample was included in a study of PD-1 blockade in classical Hodgkin lymphoma (TCRdb year 2020). The study in broad terms: Nivolumab dosing was 3 mg/kg intravenously every 2 weeks, continuing until either disease progression or unacceptable toxicity. The study used CyTOF and TCR beta sequencing to define a peripheral blood immune signature of response to PD-1 blockade in classical Hodgkin lymphoma.

Study-wide findings and limitations: CD4+ but not CD8+ TCR diversity rose significantly by C4D1 (p=0.0027 vs p=0.16), most apparent in complete responders (p=0.02). Newly diagnosed patients were reported to have lower baseline TCR diversity than healthy donors, and relapsed/refractory patients were reported to have lower baseline TCR diversity still. Among trial patients, those achieving complete response had baseline diversity similar to that of newly diagnosed patients, while diversity was significantly lower in partial responders and progressors. Lower diversity was seen in patients whose nivolumab began less than 1 year after ASCT, and these patients were left out of later analyses so that immune reconstitution would not confound the results. The study was restricted to a single clinical trial cohort, and the causes of repertoire differences, possibly disease activity or prior therapy, were left undefined.

V is reduced by 3 bases and J by 0 bases, leaving a spacing of 9 bases between them. Taken from cysteine to phenylalanine, the CDR3 has 15 residues. Of all the DNA, just the CDR3 is kept, 45 bases in frame from base 1. From the germline V gene, CDR1 is LGHNA and CDR2 is YSLEER. The rearranged segments are TRBV4-3 and TRBJ1-3; the D gene assignment is ambiguous. The specimen was peripheral blood mononuclear cells (PBMCs), collected before the second cycle of nivolumab. The clonotype was recovered from a human donor with classical Hodgkin lymphoma. The CDR3 reads CASSHLLSSGNTIYF. The nucleotide sequence reads TGCGCCAGCAGCCATCTTCTCAGCTCTGGAAACACCATATATTTT.